These 21 T cell receptor beta chains were all obtained from the same sample, sequenced in a study of beta chain features in type 1 diabetes. Study outcomes and limitations: All four CD4+ subsets from Type 1 diabetes patients carried moderately but significantly shorter TCRB CDR3s.

For these TCRs, the target antigens are not known. The investigators reverse transcribed all of the isolated RNA, so they sequenced expressed TCRB transcripts. Clones were read by immunoSEQ multiplex PCR, and TCRdb kept only the in-frame ones, dropping some. The table has under 200,000 clones, 8% to 9.5% seen once. Source material: central memory CD4+ T cells from blood. These receptors were obtained from a woman between 18 and 29 years old with type 1 diabetes.

The table lists this clone with a few counts. The genes are TRBV29-1 and TRBJ2-5; 9 positions agree with TRBD2. V lost 6 bases, J lost 3 bases, and 5 bases stayed unmatched. The CDR3 is 13 residues long. The germline CDR1 and CDR2 sequences are SQVTM and ANQGSEA. For the CDR3, the DNA is TGCAGCGTCAGGACTAGCGCCGAAGAGACCCAGTACTTC. Protein product: CSVRTSAEETQYF.

The J gene is TRBJ1-2, the V gene TRBV19; D is unclear. Germline CDR1 LNHDA, CDR2 SQIVND (reference sequence). The CDR3 is 13 amino acids. Between the trimmed V and J ends, which lost 10 bases and 4 bases, there was a span of 16 bases. The DNA for the CDR3 is TGTGCCACCTCGCTTCTAGAGGGCTATGGCTACACCTTC. Its translation is CATSLLEGYGYTF.

V is TRBV7-9 and J is TRBJ1-3, with D unresolved. Germline assignment: CDR1 SEHNR and CDR2 FQNEAQ (reference sequence). The CDR3 length is 17 residues. The ends were cut back, 2 bases at V and 0 bases at J, with 14 bases in the middle. CDR3 DNA sequence: TGTGCCAGCAGCTTATCCACCGGAGTTTACTCTGGAAACACCATATATTTT. This sequence encodes CASSLSTGVYSGNTIYF. Full variable domain (outside the CDR3, taken from reference TRBV7-9 and TRBJ1-3): DTGVSQNPRHKITKRGQNVTFRCDPISEHNRLYWYRQTLGQGPEFLTYFQNEAQLEKSRLLSDRFSAERPKGSFSTLEIQRTEQGDSAMYLCASSLSTGVYSGNTIYFGEGSWLTVV.

This rearrangement joins TRBV5-1 to TRBJ1-1; TRBD1 is a possible D gene (6 bases). Trimming cost V 4 bases and J 2 bases, with 12 bases left between them. Germline assignment: CDR1 SGHRS and CDR2 YFSETQ. There are 14 residues in the CDR3. CDR3: CASSLQTGNTEAFF. For the CDR3, the DNA is TGCGCCAGCAGCCTTCAGACAGGCAACACTGAAGCTTTCTTT.

There are a few counts of this clone. The CDR3 here is CSASSTEAFF. CDR3 coding DNA: TGCAGTGCTAGCTCCACTGAAGCTTTCTTT. This rearrangement joins TRBV20-1 to TRBJ1-1; D unresolved. Trimming shortened V by 3 bases and J by 4 bases, and 3 bases separated the two germline ends. Germline V CDR1 and CDR2: DFQATT, SNEGSKA (reference sequence). The CDR3 covers 10 residues.

This clone appeared many times. This chain uses TRBV10-3 with TRBJ2-1; the D gene is possibly TRBD2 (5 bases). The CDR3 extends over 11 amino acids. Trimming pared 5 bases from V and 15 bases from J, leaving 14 bases between. CDR1 ENHRY and CDR2 SYGVKD come from the germline V gene. CDR3 DNA sequence: TGTGCCATCAGTATCTACGGGATCAGGTTCTTC. Translation gives CAISIYGIRFF.

The chain is built from TRBV6-6 and TRBJ2-7; 7 nucleotides line up with TRBD2. The J segment lost 0 bases and the V segment lost 2 bases, leaving 4 bases of the junction unmatched. The germline gives CDR1 MNHNY, CDR2 SVGAGI (reference sequence). This CDR3 region has 15 residues. DNA for the CDR3: TGTGCCAGCAGTTACGGGGAGGGACGCTCCTACGAGCAGTACTTC. Amino acid sequence: CASSYGEGRSYEQYF.

This clone was counted between two and nine times. The gene calls are TRBV14 and TRBJ2-1; 8 positions match TRBD2. Germline trimming cut 2 bases from V and 4 bases from J; bases unmatched to any gene: 7. CDR1 is SGHDN and CDR2 is FVKESK in the germline V gene. The CDR3 has 16 residues. As DNA, the CDR3 is TGTGCCAGCAGCCAATCAAGGGGGACTAGATACAATGAGCAGTTCTTC. This codes for CASSQSRGTRYNEQFF.

This clone was detected a few times. The J gene is TRBJ2-3, the V gene TRBV5-1; 7 bases map to TRBD1. The germline CDR1 and CDR2 sequences are SGHRS and YFSETQ. V shed 3 bases, J shed 2 bases, and the junction held 9 bases outside the gene matches. The CDR3 length is 16 residues. In DNA, the CDR3 is TGCGCCAGCAGCTCGCACGGGACAGCACTCACAGATACGCAGTATTTT. It translates to CASSSHGTALTDTQYF.

The gene calls are TRBV4-3 and TRBJ1-2; tentatively, D is TRBD1 (6 bases). CDR3 length equals 14 residues. The ends were cut back, 5 bases at V and 4 bases at J, with 14 bases in the middle. Germline lookup yields CDR1 LGHNA and CDR2 YSLEER. Here the CDR3 DNA reads TGCGCCAGCAGCTACGGACAGAAAGGCTATGGCTACACCTTC. As protein: CASSYGQKGYGYTF.

The rearrangement joins TRBV11-2 to TRBJ2-1; TRBD1 agrees at 8 bases. The germline V gene encodes CDR1 SGHAT and CDR2 FQNNGV. Trimming took 6 bases from V and 7 from J; bases not matched to a gene: 14. The CDR3 totals 16 residues. The CDR3 loop reads CASRRPRTGKRNEQFF. CDR3 nucleotide sequence: TGTGCCAGCAGACGCCCGAGGACAGGGAAAAGAAATGAGCAGTTCTTC. Full variable domain (remainder filled in from reference TRBV11-2 and TRBJ2-1): EAGVAQSPRYKIIEKRQSVAFWCNPISGHATLYWYQQILGQGPKLLIQFQNNGVVDDSQLPKDRFSAERLKGVDSTLKIQPAKLEDSAVYLCASRRPRTGKRNEQFFGPGTRLTVL.

CDR3 sequence (DNA): TGTGCCAGCACCCAAGGGGGTTCCGGCTATGGCTACACCTTC. It yields the protein CASTQGGSGYGYTF. The chain has TRBV28 and TRBJ1-2; D possibly corresponds to TRBD1 (6 bases). This CDR3 spans 14 amino acids. The germline CDR1 and CDR2 sequences are MDHEN and SYDVKM. Trimming pared 7 bases from V and 4 bases from J, leaving 16 bases between.

CDR3 sequence (DNA): TGTGCCAGCAGTTCCCGCCAAGGACAGGGGTTAGGCATTCAGTACTTC. Encoded protein: CASSSRQGQGLGIQYF. V and J are TRBV28 and TRBJ2-4, with 9 bases fitting TRBD1. Losses at the gene ends were 4 bases for V and 9 bases for J; bases not matched to a gene: 13. The germline gives CDR1 MDHEN, CDR2 SYDVKM. The CDR3 has 16 amino acids. The variable domain in full, with the rest retrieved from reference TRBV28 and TRBJ2-4, is DVKVTQSSRYLVKRTGEKVFLECVQDMDHENMFWYRQDPGLGLRLIYFSYDVKMKEKGDIPEGYSVSREKKERFSLILESASTNQTSMYLCASSSRQGQGLGIQYFGAGTRLSVL.

This clone was observed a few times. The chain is built from TRBV6-5 and TRBJ2-7; 8 bases fit TRBD2. The CDR3 has 13 residues. Losses at the gene ends were 7 bases for V and 5 bases for J; bases not matched to a gene: 7. In germline, CDR1 is MNHEY, CDR2 SVGAGI. CDR3: CASITFGGDEQYF. CDR3 nucleotides: TGTGCCAGCATCACCTTCGGGGGGGACGAGCAGTACTTC.

The rearrangement uses TRBV5-1 and TRBJ2-2; D is possibly TRBD2 (7 bases). CDR3 length: 14 amino acids. Trimming removed 6 bases from V and 7 bases from J, with 16 bases in between. The germline CDR1 and CDR2 sequences are SGHRS and YFSETQ. DNA of the CDR3: TGCGCCAGCAAACCGGGGGGCGGATACGGGGAGCTGTTTTTT. This encodes CASKPGGGYGELFF.

The genes are TRBV10-3 and TRBJ1-1; D possibly corresponds to TRBD1 (5 bases). CDR1 ENHRY and CDR2 SYGVKD come from the germline V gene. This CDR3 is built from 15 residues. The ends were cut back, 7 bases at V and 6 bases at J, with 21 bases in the middle. CDR3 in amino acids: CAITSRSLQDAEAFF. In DNA, the CDR3 is TGTGCCATCACCTCCAGGTCGTTACAGGACGCTGAAGCTTTCTTT.

This clone was detected only a few times. The genes are TRBV7-6 and TRBJ1-5; no clear D. This CDR3 comprises 13 residues. The germline V gene encodes CDR1 SGHVS and CDR2 FNYEAQ. Trimming left V 1 base short and J 7 bases short, with 8 bases between. The CDR3 region has the DNA TGTGCCAGCAGCTTAGTGGTGGGCCAGCCCCAGCATTTT. It codes for CASSLVVGQPQHF.

The chain recombines TRBV30 with TRBJ1-2; 7 bases line up with TRBD1. The V and J ends lost 4 bases and 2 bases, in that order; junction bases with no gene match: 10. The CDR3 runs 15 residues. Germline V gives CDR1 GTSNPN, CDR2 SVGIG (reference sequence). CDR3 bases: TGTGCCTGGAATTATTCCCCGGACAGGAACTATGGCTACACCTTC. Translation: CAWNYSPDRNYGYTF.

This chain joins TRBV6-5 and TRBJ1-1; maybe TRBD1 (5 bases). Germline CDR1 and CDR2: MNHEY and SVGAGI. The CDR3 spans 14 residues. V was shortened by 2 bases and J by 4 bases, with 11 bases between the two germline ends. For the CDR3, the DNA is TGTGCCAGCAGTTACCTCTCAGACAGCACTGAAGCTTTCTTT. Translation gives CASSYLSDSTEAFF.

This clone was seen only a few times. This chain links TRBV30 with TRBJ1-5; D may be TRBD1 (6 bases). The CDR3 consists of 16 residues. Germline V CDR1 and CDR2: GTSNPN, SVGIG (reference sequence). The ends were cut back, 3 bases at V and 7 bases at J, with 22 bases in the middle. CDR3 DNA: TGTGCCTGGAGCCCTCCCAACCTTCAGGGGAGACAGCCCCAGCATTTT. Amino acid sequence: CAWSPPNLQGRQPQHF.

V usage is TRBV6-5 and J usage is TRBJ1-2; 9 nucleotides match TRBD1. Trimming cost V 2 bases and J 5 bases; bases outside gene matches: 6. The CDR3 loop spans 15 amino acids. Germline V gene data show CDR1 as MNHEY and CDR2 as SVGAGI. DNA for the CDR3: TGTGCCAGCAGTTACCGAACCGGGACAGGGTATGGCTACACCTTC. It encodes CASSYRTGTGYGYTF.